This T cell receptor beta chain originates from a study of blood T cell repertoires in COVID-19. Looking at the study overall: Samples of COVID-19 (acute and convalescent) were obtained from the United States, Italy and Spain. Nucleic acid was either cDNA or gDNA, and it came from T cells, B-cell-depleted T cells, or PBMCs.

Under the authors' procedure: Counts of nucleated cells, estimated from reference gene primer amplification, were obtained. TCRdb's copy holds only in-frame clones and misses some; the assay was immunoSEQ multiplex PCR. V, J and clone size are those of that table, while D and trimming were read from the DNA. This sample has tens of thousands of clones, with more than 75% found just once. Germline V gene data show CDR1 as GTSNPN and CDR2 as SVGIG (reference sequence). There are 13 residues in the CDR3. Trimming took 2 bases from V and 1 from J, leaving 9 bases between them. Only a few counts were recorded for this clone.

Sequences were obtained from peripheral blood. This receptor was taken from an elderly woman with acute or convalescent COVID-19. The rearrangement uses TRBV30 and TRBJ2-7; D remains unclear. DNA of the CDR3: TGTGCCTGGAGTCATGGAGTTTCCTACGAGCAGTACTTC. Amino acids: CAWSHGVSYEQYF.